This TCR beta chain came from a study of CD8 T cells in Susac syndrome. Negative isolation was used for CD8+ and CD4+ T cells, and FACS enrichment was applied to TEMRA cells. Study findings and constraints: Clonal expansion did not appear in Susac syndrome CD4+ T cell repertoires. The authors acknowledged that their TCR sequencing and HLA analysis involved a relatively small number of individuals.

This CDR3 is 14 amino acids long. Germline CDR1 SEHNR, CDR2 FQNEAQ (reference sequence). Trimming took 3 bases from V and 5 from J, leaving 12 bases between them. A word on this clonotype: What it recognizes is unknown.

Reverse transcription of about 0.45 to 1 ug RNA was carried out with random hexamers. The TCR beta CDR3 was amplified by immunoSEQ multiplex PCR across 54 Vbeta, 13 Jbeta. TCRdb ran MiXCR on the immunoSEQ multiplex PCR reads and lists one entry per CDR3 protein. This table holds some 160,000 distinct CDR3 sequences, about 94% found once. V usage is TRBV7-9 and J usage is TRBJ2-3; D possibly uses TRBD1 or TRBD2 (5 bases each). The sequence was collected from a human donor with Susac syndrome. Material: CD4+ T cells from PBMCs. CDR3 in amino acids: CASSFEGTGDTQYF. The CDR3 DNA sequence: TGTGCCAGCAGCTTTGAGGGGACGGGAGATACGCAGTATTTT. Variable domain in full (rest from reference TRBV7-9 and TRBJ2-3): DTGVSQNPRHKITKRGQNVTFRCDPISEHNRLYWYRQTLGQGPEFLTYFQNEAQLEKSRLLSDRFSAERPKGSFSTLEIQRTEQGDSAMYLCASSFEGTGDTQYFGPGTRLTVL.